This TCR beta chain is drawn from a study of blood T cell repertoires in COVID-19. Study processing details: How many nucleated cells were present was estimated from reference gene primer amplification. The protocol was immunoSEQ multiplex PCR, while the TCRdb copy is restricted to in-frame clones and leaves out a portion. That table furnishes V, J and clone size, whereas the DNA furnished D and trimming. The table records around 100,000 clones, 80% to 95% of them present only once. Concerning this clone: This sample includes further DNA sequences coding for the same CDR3.

Germline lookup yields CDR1 LNHDA and CDR2 SQIVND (reference sequence). V was pared by 6 bases and J by 3 bases, with 12 bases between. The CDR3 has 13 amino acids. The chain employs TRBV19 and TRBJ2-7, with D perhaps TRBD1 (6 bases). The source material was peripheral blood. The source is a woman in her forties or fifties with COVID-19, enrolled during active disease. This CDR3 reads CASSPGQNYEQYF. The CDR3 DNA sequence: TGTGCCAGTAGCCCAGGACAGAACTACGAGCAGTACTTC.